This T cell receptor beta chain was identified in a study of ipilimumab plus nivolumab after autologous stem cell transplantation. Study summary: Patients received a median of roughly five ipilimumab and roughly 8 nivolumab doses. Findings and limits, study-wide: Authors suggest TCR repertoire, Treg phenotype and gut microbiota support further study.

There are 15 residues in the CDR3. Germline V CDR1 and CDR2: WSHSY, SAAADI. After removal of 8 bases from V and 8 bases from J, the junction contained 13 bases not matched to a gene. Patients got ipilimumab 1 mg/kg beginning 14 to 28 days post-transplant. Dosing: nivolumab 3 mg/kg IV, weeks 1, 4, 7, 10, then every two weeks to week 26. This clone was seen a few times. Its antigen remains unknown. The repertoire was sequenced with immunoSEQ multiplex PCR; TCRdb's copy has only in-frame clones and lacks some. The sample gives 22,000 or so clones, roughly 80% of which show up once; roughly a quarter is in the top ten.

The TCR comes from a male donor with diffuse large B-cell lymphoma. The chain uses TRBV10-2 and TRBJ2-4, with 9 bases matching TRBD2. The material sequenced was PBMCs, taken in a trial of ipilimumab plus nivolumab as post-transplant consolidation. CDR3 region: CASSTGSGRTDIQYF. The CDR3 DNA reads as TGCGCCAGCTCGACCGGCAGCGGGAGGACGGACATTCAGTACTTC.